This TCR beta chain was profiled in a study of metastatic and nonmetastatic thyroid tumors. Patients were all untreated before their thyroid surgery. TCRdb reanalyzed the PCR reads via MiXCR. The repertoire consists of some 6,600 clones, with about a third occurring once and the leading ten covering approximately 12%. This clone occurred a few times. CDR1 and CDR2 (germline): MNHEY, SVGEGT. J was trimmed by 2 bases and V by 8 bases; bases with no gene match: 3. CDR3 length: 13 amino acids. This sequence was found in a female donor with papillary thyroid cancer or a benign thyroid nodule (not recorded which). Some clones in this sample may be carry-over from other donors' samples. The chain recombines TRBV6-2 or TRBV6-3 with TRBJ2-5; 9 nucleotides match TRBD2. Sequenced input: adjacent normal tissue. As DNA, the CDR3 is TGTGCCAGCGAGCGGGGGGCGCAAGAGACCCAGTACTTC. Translation: CASERGAQETQYF.